The 5 T cell receptor beta chains in this list originate from one sample, sequenced in a study of blood T cell repertoires in COVID-19. Sequencing was performed with immunoSEQ multiplex PCR; in TCRdb, only in-frame clones are kept and a portion is missing. The profile shows approximately 230,000 clones, approximately 90% of them singletons. Source material: peripheral blood. These receptor sequences come from a man between 18 and 29 years old with active or convalescent COVID-19.

The chain is built from TRBV6-2 or TRBV6-3 and TRBJ2-4; TRBD2 matches at 12 bases. With V trimmed by 4 bases and J by 0 bases, 10 bases remained unmatched. Germline-derived CDR1 and CDR2 are MNHEY and SVGEGT. The CDR3 runs 19 residues. CDR3: CASSSPLAGGARAKNIQYF. The CDR3 nucleotides are TGTGCCAGCAGTTCCCCCCTAGCGGGGGGGGCTCGAGCCAAAAACATTCAGTACTTC.

This clone was observed a single time. The chain couples TRBV19 to TRBJ1-5; no clear D gene. Trimming pared 3 bases from V and 7 bases from J, leaving 16 bases between. CDR1 is LNHDA, CDR2 SQIVND, per germline (reference sequence). The CDR3 length is 15 residues. The CDR3 DNA reads TGTGCCAGTAGTATTACCGGGCCGGGATCCCAGCCCCAGCATTTT. Its translation is CASSITGPGSQPQHF.

The V and J genes are TRBV28 and TRBJ2-7, with D possibly matching TRBD2 (6 bases). Germline CDR1 and CDR2: MDHEN and SYDVKM. This CDR3 is 17 amino acids long. V was pared by 4 bases and J by 3 bases, with 22 bases between. CDR3 sequence (DNA): TGTGCCAGCAGTTCAACCCGGGGAGGTCAGTTCGTCTACGAGCAGTACTTC. Translating gives CASSSTRGGQFVYEQYF.

The V call is TRBV5-1, the J call TRBJ1-2; tentative D call: TRBD1 (5 bases). V was trimmed by 0 bases and J by 6 bases, leaving 12 bases between them. The CDR3 runs 14 residues. In germline, CDR1 is SGHRS, CDR2 YFSETQ. This CDR3 reads CASSLEAGWDGYTF. CDR3 in DNA: TGCGCCAGCAGCTTGGAGGCAGGGTGGGATGGCTACACCTTC.

This chain connects TRBV24-1 to TRBJ2-3; no definite D call. The CDR3 covers 13 residues. Germline V lookup: CDR1 KGHDR, CDR2 SFDVKD. V lost 2 bases and J 2 bases, leaving 4 bases between the germline ends. CDR3 loop: CATSDSYTDTQYF. The DNA of the CDR3 is TGTGCCACCAGTGATTCGTACACAGATACGCAGTATTTT.